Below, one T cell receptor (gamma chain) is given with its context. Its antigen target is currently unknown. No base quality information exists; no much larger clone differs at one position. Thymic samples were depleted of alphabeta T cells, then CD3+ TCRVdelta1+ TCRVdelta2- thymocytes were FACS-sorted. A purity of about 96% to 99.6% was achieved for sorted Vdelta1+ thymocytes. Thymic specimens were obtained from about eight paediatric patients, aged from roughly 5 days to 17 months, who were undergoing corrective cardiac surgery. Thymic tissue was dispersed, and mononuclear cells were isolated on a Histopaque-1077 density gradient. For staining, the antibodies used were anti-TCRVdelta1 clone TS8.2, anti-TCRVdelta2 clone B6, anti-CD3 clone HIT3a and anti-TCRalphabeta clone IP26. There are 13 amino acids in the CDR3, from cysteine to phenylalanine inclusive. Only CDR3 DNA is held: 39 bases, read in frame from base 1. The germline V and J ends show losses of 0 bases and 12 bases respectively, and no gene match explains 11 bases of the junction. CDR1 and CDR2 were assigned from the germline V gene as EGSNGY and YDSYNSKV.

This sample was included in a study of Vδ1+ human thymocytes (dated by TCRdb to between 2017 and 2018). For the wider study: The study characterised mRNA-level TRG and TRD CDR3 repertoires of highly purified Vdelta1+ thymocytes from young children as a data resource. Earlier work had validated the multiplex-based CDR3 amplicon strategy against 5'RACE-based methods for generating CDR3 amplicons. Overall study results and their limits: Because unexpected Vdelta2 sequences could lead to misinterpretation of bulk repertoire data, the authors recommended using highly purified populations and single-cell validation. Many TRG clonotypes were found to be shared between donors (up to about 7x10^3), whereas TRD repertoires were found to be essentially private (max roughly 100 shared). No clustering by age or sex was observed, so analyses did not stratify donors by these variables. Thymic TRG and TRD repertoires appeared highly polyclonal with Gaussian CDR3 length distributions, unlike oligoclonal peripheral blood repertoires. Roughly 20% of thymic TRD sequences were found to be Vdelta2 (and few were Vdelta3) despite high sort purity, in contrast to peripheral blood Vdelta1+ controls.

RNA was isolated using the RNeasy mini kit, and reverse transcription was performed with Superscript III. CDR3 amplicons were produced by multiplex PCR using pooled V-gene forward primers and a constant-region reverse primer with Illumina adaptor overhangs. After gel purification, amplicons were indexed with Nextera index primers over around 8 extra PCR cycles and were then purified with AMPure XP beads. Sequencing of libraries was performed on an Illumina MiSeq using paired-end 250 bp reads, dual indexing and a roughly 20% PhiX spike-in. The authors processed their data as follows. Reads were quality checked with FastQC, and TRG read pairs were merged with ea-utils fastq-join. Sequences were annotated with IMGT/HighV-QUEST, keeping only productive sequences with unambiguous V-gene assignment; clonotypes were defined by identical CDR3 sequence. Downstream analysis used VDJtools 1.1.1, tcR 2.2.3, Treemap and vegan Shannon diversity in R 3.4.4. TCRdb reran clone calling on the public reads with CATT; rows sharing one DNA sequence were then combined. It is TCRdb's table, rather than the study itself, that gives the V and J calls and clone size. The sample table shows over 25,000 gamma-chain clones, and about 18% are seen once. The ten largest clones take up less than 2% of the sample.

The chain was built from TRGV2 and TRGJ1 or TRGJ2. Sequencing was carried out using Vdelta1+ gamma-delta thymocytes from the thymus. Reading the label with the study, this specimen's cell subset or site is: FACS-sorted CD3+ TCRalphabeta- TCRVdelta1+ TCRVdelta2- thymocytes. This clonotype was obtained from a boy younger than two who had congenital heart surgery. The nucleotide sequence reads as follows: TGTGCCACCTGGGACGGGCCCCTTAAATCGAAACTCTTT. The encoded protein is CATWDGPLKSKLF.